This TCR beta chain appears in the sequencing data of a study of shared clonotypes between healthy human individuals. CDR1 is SGHRS, CDR2 YFSETQ, per germline. V dropped 4 bases and J dropped 1 base, with 14 bases sitting between them. The CDR3 is made up of 16 amino acids. The repertoire was sequenced with immunoSEQ multiplex PCR; TCRdb's copy has only in-frame clones and lacks some. Altogether under 2.5 million clones are present, less than 95% being singletons, with the ten largest covering 0.3% to 0.45%. Material for sequencing was naive CD4+ T cells from PBMCs. Stated subset: CD45RA+ positively selected. This sequence joins TRBV5-1 and TRBJ2-2, with D hard to call. The TCR was taken from a man aged 18 to 30 in good health. Some clones in this sample may be carry-over from other donors' samples. This CDR3 reads CASSPRQDMNTGELFF. The DNA for the CDR3 is TGCGCCAGCAGCCCGCGACAAGACATGAACACCGGGGAGCTGTTTTTT.